This T cell receptor (beta chain) originates from a study of shared clonotypes between healthy human individuals. Study overall: Three CD4 naive, three CD4 memory, two CD8 naive and one CD8 memory plate were used per donor. Study conclusions and caveats: Across a handful of donors, naive CD4 shared 5% to 5.5%, naive CD8 over 3%, memory CD4 more than 2%, memory CD8 roughly 0.37%.

The germline CDR1 and CDR2 sequences are SEHNR and FQNEAQ (reference sequence). The CDR3 contains 16 residues. On this clone itself: Its target is not known.

Original data processing: In the immunoSEQ data, sequences were junction-only and lacked quality scores, so filtering differed. Sequenced by immunoSEQ multiplex PCR; TCRdb stores in-frame clones only, minus some. V and J calls plus clone size are reproduced from that table; the DNA served to infer D and trimming. The data contain approximately 650,000 clones, roughly 95% of them singletons. Naive CD8 cells lacked CD45RO, underwent positive selection for CCR7 and left out terminally differentiated effector memory CD45RA+ cells. This receptor was identified in a woman between 25 and 40 years old in good health. V is TRBV7-9 and J is TRBJ2-5, with 8 bases aligning to TRBD2. The J call may be faulty, since TRBJ2-7 better matches the DNA end. Material: naive CD8+ T cells sorted from blood. The CDR3 is CASSLILRGRTYEQYF. DNA of the CDR3: TGTGCCAGCAGCCTTATACTTCGCGGGAGGACCTACGAGCAGTACTTC.